This is a list of T cell receptor beta chains from one sample in a study of blood T cell repertoires in COVID-19. Profiling relied on immunoSEQ multiplex PCR, and the TCRdb table lists in-frame clones only, not all of them. The data hold just over 250,000 clones, with around 87% observed a single time. The specimen was peripheral blood. These receptors were taken from a woman in her forties or fifties with acute or convalescent COVID-19. Both conserved end residues are part of each CDR3. D genes are given only for firm matches. Only part of the rows carry a size: once, few, many, or a class if the clone is expanded.

j_gene: TRBJ2-7
v_gene: TRBV19
len: 14
d_gene: NA
abundance: NA
CDR3aa: CASSIEPSVMEQYF
CDR3nt: TGTGCCAGTAGTATAGAGCCTAGCGTAATGGAGCAGTACTTC

j_gene: TRBJ2-7
v_gene: TRBV7-9
len: 16
d_gene: TRBD1
abundance: few
CDR3aa: CASSPAFGQETYEQYF
CDR3nt: TGTGCCAGCAGCCCAGCTTTCGGACAGGAGACCTACGAGCAGTACTTC

j_gene: TRBJ1-4
v_gene: TRBV6-6
len: 16
d_gene: TRBD1
abundance: NA
CDR3aa: CASSYVETGGDEKLFF
CDR3nt: TGTGCCAGCAGTTACGTTGAGACAGGGGGGGATGAAAAACTGTTTTTT

j_gene: TRBJ1-1
v_gene: TRBV19
len: 16
d_gene: TRBD1
abundance: NA
CDR3aa: CASSPRGPGVATEAFF
CDR3nt: TGTGCCAGTAGTCCCAGGGGGCCGGGGGTGGCCACTGAAGCTTTCTTT

j_gene: TRBJ2-3
v_gene: TRBV7-2
len: 13
d_gene: NA
abundance: NA
CDR3aa: CASSFGGADTQYF
CDR3nt: TGTGCCAGCAGCTTCGGAGGGGCAGATACGCAGTATTTT

j_gene: TRBJ2-1
v_gene: TRBV3-1/TRBV3-2
len: 17
d_gene: TRBD1
abundance: NA
CDR3aa: CASSHPKGDRGNNEQFF
CDR3nt: TGTGCCAGCAGCCATCCTAAGGGGGACAGGGGCAACAATGAGCAGTTCTTC

j_gene: TRBJ1-1
v_gene: TRBV5-1
len: 14
d_gene: TRBD1
abundance: NA
CDR3aa: CASSWTGSNTEAFF
CDR3nt: TGCGCCAGCAGCTGGACAGGGTCGAACACTGAAGCTTTCTTT

j_gene: TRBJ1-2
v_gene: TRBV19
len: 15
d_gene: TRBD1
abundance: NA
CDR3aa: CASTHPDRGHYGYTF
CDR3nt: TGTGCCAGTACTCACCCGGACAGGGGGCACTATGGCTACACCTTC

j_gene: TRBJ2-2
v_gene: TRBV6-2/TRBV6-3
len: 14
d_gene: NA
abundance: NA
CDR3aa: CASSLQLNTGELFF
CDR3nt: TGTGCCAGCAGTTTGCAGTTGAACACCGGGGAGCTGTTTTTT

j_gene: TRBJ2-2
v_gene: TRBV28
len: 12
d_gene: NA
abundance: NA
CDR3aa: CASTRVRGELFF
CDR3nt: TGTGCCAGCACCCGGGTGCGCGGGGAGCTGTTTTTT

j_gene: TRBJ1-3
v_gene: TRBV28
len: 14
d_gene: NA
abundance: NA
CDR3aa: CASRGTGTGNTIYF
CDR3nt: TGTGCCAGCAGGGGTACAGGTACTGGAAACACCATATATTTT

j_gene: TRBJ2-5
v_gene: TRBV5-6
len: 17
d_gene: NA
abundance: NA
CDR3aa: CASSRRRTQGLQETQYF
CDR3nt: TGTGCCAGCAGCCGACGCCGGACCCAGGGACTCCAAGAGACCCAGTACTTC

j_gene: TRBJ2-1
v_gene: TRBV7-8
len: 19
d_gene: TRBD2
abundance: NA
CDR3aa: CASRKEALFSGRSYNEQFF
CDR3nt: TGTGCCAGCAGAAAAGAGGCCCTTTTTAGCGGGAGGTCGTACAATGAGCAGTTCTTC

j_gene: TRBJ1-4
v_gene: TRBV4-2
len: 16
d_gene: NA
abundance: NA
CDR3aa: CASSRNNRVWDEKLFF
CDR3nt: TGTGCCAGCAGCCGAAACAACAGGGTTTGGGATGAAAAACTGTTTTTT

j_gene: TRBJ1-1
v_gene: TRBV6-5
len: 15
d_gene: NA
abundance: NA
CDR3aa: CASSRQGLVNTEAFF
CDR3nt: TGTGCCAGCAGCCGTCAGGGGCTGGTGAACACTGAAGCTTTCTTT

j_gene: TRBJ2-1
v_gene: TRBV10-2
len: 15
d_gene: TRBD2
abundance: NA
CDR3aa: CASSRLAGSYNEQFF
CDR3nt: TGCGCCAGCAGTCGCCTAGCGGGTTCCTACAATGAGCAGTTCTTC

j_gene: TRBJ2-3
v_gene: TRBV5-1
len: 16
d_gene: NA
abundance: NA
CDR3aa: CASSLDWRPGTDTQYF
CDR3nt: TGCGCCAGCAGCTTGGACTGGAGGCCGGGCACAGATACGCAGTATTTT

j_gene: TRBJ2-1
v_gene: TRBV13
len: 17
d_gene: TRBD2
abundance: NA
CDR3aa: CASSLRLAGGSYNEQFF
CDR3nt: TGTGCCAGCAGCCTAAGACTAGCGGGGGGCTCCTACAATGAGCAGTTCTTC